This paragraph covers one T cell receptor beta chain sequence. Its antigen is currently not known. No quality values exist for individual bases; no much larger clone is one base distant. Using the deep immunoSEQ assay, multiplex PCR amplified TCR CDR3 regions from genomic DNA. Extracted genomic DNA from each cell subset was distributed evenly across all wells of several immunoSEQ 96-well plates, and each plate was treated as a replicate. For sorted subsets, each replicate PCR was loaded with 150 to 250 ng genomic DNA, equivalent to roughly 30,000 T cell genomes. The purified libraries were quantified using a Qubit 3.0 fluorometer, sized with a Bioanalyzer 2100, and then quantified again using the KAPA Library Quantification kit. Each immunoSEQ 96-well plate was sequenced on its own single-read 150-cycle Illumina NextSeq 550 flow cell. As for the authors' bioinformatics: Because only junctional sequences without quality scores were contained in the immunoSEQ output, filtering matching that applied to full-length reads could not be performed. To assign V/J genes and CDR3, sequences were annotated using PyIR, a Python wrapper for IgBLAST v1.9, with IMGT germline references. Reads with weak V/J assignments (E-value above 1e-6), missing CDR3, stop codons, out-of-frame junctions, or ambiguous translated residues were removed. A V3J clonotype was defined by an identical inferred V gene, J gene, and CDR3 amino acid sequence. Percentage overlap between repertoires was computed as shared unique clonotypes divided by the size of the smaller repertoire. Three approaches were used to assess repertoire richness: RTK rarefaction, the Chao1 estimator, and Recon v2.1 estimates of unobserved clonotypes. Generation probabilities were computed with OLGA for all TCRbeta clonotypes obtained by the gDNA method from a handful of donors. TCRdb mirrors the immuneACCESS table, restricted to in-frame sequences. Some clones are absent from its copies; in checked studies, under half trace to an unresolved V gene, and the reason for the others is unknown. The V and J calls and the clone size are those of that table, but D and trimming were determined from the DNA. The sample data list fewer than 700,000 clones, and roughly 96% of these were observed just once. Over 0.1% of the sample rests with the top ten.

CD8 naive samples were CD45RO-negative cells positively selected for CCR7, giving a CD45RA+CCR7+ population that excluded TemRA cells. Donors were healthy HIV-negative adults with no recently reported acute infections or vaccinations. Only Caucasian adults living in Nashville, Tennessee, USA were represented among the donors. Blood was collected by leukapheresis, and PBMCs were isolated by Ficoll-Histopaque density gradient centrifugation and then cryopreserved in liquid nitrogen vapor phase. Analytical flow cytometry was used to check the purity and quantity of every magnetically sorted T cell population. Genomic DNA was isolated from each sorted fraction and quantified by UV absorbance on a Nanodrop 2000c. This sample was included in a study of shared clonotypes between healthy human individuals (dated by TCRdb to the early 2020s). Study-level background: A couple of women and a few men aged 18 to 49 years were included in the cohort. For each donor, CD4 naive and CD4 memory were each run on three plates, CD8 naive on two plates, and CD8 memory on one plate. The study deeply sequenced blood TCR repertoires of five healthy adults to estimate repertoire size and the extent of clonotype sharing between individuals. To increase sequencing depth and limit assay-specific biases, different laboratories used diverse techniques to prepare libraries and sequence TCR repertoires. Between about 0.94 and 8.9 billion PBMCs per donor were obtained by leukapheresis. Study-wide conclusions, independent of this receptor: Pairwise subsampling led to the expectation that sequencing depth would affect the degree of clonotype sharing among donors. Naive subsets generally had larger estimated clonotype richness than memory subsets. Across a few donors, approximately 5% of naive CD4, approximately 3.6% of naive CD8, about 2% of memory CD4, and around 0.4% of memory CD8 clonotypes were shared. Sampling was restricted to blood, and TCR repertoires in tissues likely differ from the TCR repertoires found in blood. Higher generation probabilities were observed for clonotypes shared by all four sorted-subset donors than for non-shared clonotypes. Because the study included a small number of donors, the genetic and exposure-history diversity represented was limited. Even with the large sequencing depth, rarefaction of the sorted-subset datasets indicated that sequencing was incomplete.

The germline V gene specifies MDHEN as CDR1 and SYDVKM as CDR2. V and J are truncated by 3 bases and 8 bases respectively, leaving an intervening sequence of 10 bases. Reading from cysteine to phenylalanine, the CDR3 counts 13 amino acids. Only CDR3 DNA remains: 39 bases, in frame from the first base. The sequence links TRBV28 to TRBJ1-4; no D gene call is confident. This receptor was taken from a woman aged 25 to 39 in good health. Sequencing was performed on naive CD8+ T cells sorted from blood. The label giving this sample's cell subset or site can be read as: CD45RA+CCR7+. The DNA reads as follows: TGTGCCAGCAGTTTGGGCCGGGGAGAAAAACTGTTTTTT. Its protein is CASSLGRGEKLFF.